This TCR beta chain was captured by sequencing in a study of metastatic and nonmetastatic thyroid tumors. In the study overall: Repertoire data that came from the blood and tumor or nodule tissue of malignant and benign thyroid patients were compared. Study results and limitations: Benign nodules were reported to have significantly lower TCR beta diversity than malignant thyroid tumors, in blood and tumor.

This clone was seen repeatedly, ten times or more. What it binds is not known. From the PCR reads, TCRdb re-called clones with MiXCR. The sample consists of tens of thousands of clones, over 15% of them appearing once. Germline V lookup: CDR1 LGHNA, CDR2 YNFKEQ. The CDR3 covers 14 residues. The V gene lost 0 bases and the J gene lost 7 bases, with 7 bases spanning the gap. Every patient underwent thyroid surgery untreated. The chain uses TRBV4-2 and TRBJ1-6; D unclear. This clonotype was sampled from a female donor with papillary thyroid cancer or a benign thyroid nodule (not recorded which). Some clones in this sample may be carry-over from other donors' samples. Sample: blood. The CDR3 sequence is CASSQDNTNSPLHF. CDR3 sequence (DNA): TGTGCCAGCAGCCAAGATAACACAAATTCACCCCTCCACTTT.